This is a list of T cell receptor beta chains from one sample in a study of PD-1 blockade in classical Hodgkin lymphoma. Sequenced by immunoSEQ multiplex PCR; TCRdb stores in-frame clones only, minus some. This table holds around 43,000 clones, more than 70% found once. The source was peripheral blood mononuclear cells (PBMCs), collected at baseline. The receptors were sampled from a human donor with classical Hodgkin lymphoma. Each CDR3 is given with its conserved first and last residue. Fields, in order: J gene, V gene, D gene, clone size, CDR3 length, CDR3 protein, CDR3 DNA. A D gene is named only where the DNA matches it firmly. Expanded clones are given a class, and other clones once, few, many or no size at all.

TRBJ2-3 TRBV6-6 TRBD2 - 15 CASRGTSGWGDTQYF TGTGCCAGCAGGGGGACTAGCGGCTGGGGAGATACGCAGTATTTT
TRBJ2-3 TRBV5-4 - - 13 CASSLGSTDTQYF TGTGCCAGCAGCTTGGGATCCACAGATACGCAGTATTTT
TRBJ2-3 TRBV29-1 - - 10 CSVIADTQYF TGCAGCGTTATAGCGGATACGCAGTATTTT
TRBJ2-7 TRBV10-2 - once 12 CASSLDHYEQYF TGCGCCAGCAGCCTGGATCACTACGAGCAGTACTTC
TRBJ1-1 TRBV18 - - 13 CASSPSVATEAFF TGTGCCAGCTCACCCTCAGTGGCGACTGAAGCTTTCTTT
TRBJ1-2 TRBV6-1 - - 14 CASRGTTGAYGYTF TGTGCCAGCAGGGGGACGACGGGAGCTTATGGCTACACCTTC
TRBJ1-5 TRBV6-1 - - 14 CASSEAPGNQPQHF TGTGCCAGCAGTGAGGCCCCCGGGAATCAGCCCCAGCATTTT
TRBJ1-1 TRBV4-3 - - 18 CASSPLPTVGSEDTEAFF TGCGCCAGCAGCCCGCTTCCTACTGTGGGATCAGAGGACACTGAAGCTTTCTTT
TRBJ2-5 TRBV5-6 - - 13 CASSQGPRETQYF TGTGCCAGCAGCCAGGGGCCGCGGGAGACCCAGTACTTC
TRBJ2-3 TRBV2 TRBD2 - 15 CASSYLGGMGDTQYF TGTGCCAGCAGTTATTTGGGGGGGATGGGAGATACGCAGTATTTT
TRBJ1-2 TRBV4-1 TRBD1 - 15 CASSPEGQGYYGYTF TGCGCCAGCAGCCCTGAAGGACAGGGATATTATGGCTACACCTTC
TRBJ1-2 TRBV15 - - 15 CATSRDEEGIYGYTF TGTGCCACCAGCAGAGATGAGGAGGGGATCTATGGCTACACCTTC
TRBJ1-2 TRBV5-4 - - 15 CASSQESRGRDGYTF TGCGCCAGCAGCCAAGAAAGTAGGGGCCGGGATGGCTACACCTTC
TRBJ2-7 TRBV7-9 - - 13 CASSDGESREQYF TGTGCCAGCAGCGACGGGGAATCTCGAGAGCAGTACTTC
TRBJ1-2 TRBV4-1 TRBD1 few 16 CASSQWTGGVNYGYTF TGCGCCAGCAGCCAGTGGACAGGGGGCGTTAACTATGGCTACACCTTC
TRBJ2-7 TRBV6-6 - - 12 CASSYLGDEQYF TGTGCCAGCAGTTATTTGGGGGACGAGCAGTACTTC
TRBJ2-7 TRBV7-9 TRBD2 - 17 CASSPGLAGGDTYEQYF TGTGCCAGCAGCCCGGGACTAGCGGGGGGGGATACCTACGAGCAGTACTTC